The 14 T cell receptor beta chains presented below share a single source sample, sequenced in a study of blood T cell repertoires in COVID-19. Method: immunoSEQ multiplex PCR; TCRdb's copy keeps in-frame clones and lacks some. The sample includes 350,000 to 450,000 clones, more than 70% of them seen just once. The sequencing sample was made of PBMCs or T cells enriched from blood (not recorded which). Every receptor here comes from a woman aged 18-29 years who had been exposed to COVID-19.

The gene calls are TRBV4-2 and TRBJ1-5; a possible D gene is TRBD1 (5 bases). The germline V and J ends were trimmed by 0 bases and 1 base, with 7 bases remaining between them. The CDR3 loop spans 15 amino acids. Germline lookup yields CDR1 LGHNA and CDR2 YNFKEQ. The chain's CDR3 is CASSQERGSNQPQHF. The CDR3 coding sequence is TGTGCCAGCAGCCAAGAGCGGGGGAGCAATCAGCCCCAGCATTTT.

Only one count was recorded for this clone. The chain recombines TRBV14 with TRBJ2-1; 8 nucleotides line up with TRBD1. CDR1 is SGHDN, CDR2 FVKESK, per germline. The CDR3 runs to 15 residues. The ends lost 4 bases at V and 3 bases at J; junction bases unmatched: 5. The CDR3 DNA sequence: TGTGCCAGCAGCCCCTACAGGGGGGACTACAATGAGCAGTTCTTC. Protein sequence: CASSPYRGDYNEQFF.

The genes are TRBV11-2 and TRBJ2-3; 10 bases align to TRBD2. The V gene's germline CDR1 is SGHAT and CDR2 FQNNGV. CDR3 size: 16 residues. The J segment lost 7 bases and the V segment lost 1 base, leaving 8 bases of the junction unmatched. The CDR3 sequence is CASSLVAGGFLYTQYF. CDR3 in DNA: TGTGCCAGCAGCTTAGTAGCGGGGGGCTTCCTTTATACGCAGTATTTT. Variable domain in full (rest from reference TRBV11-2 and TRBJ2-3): EAGVAQSPRYKIIEKRQSVAFWCNPISGHATLYWYQQILGQGPKLLIQFQNNGVVDDSQLPKDRFSAERLKGVDSTLKIQPAKLEDSAVYLCASSLVAGGFLYTQYFGPGTRLTVL.

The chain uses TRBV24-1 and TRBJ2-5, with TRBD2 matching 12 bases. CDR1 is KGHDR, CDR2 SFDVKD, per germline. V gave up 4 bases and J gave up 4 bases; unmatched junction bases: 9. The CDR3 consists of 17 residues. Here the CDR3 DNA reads TGTGCCACCAGTGACCCCCGTGGACTAGCGGGGAGAGAGACCCAGTACTTC. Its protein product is CATSDPRGLAGRETQYF.

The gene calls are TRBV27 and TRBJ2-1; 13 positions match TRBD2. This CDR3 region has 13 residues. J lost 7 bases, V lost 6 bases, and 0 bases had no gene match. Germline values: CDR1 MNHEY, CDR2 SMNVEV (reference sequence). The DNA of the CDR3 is TGTGCCAGCAGACTAGCGGGAGGGAATGAGCAGTTCTTC. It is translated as CASRLAGGNEQFF.

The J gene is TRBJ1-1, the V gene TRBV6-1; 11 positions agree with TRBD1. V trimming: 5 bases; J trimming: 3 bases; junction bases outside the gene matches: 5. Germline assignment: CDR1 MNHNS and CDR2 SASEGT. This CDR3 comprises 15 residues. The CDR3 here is CASSFPGQGDTEAFF. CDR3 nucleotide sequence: TGTGCCAGCAGTTTCCCGGGACAGGGGGACACTGAAGCTTTCTTT.

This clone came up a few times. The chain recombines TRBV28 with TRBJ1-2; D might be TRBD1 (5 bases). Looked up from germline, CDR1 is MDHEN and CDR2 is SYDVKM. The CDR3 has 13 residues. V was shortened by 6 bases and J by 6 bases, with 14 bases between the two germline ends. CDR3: CASRRLKTDGYTF. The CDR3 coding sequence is TGTGCCAGCAGAAGACTTAAGACAGATGGCTACACCTTC.

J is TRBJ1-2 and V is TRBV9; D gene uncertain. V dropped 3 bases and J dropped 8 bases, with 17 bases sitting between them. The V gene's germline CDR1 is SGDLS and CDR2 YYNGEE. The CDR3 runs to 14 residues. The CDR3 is CASSAKHGMRGYTF. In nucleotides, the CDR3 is TGTGCCAGCAGCGCCAAACATGGCATGAGGGGCTACACCTTC.

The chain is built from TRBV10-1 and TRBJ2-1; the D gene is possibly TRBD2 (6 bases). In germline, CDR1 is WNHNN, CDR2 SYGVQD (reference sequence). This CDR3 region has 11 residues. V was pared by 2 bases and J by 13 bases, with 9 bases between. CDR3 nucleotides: TGCGCCAGCAGTGAGGGCGGGGAACAGTTCTTC. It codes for CASSEGGEQFF.

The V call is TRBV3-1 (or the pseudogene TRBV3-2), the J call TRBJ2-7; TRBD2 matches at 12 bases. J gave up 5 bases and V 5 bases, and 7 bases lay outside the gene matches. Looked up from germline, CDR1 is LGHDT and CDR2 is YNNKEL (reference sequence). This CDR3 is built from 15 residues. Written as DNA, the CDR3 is TGTGCCAGCAGCGCTCTGACTAGCGGGAGAAACGAGCAGTACTTC. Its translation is CASSALTSGRNEQYF.

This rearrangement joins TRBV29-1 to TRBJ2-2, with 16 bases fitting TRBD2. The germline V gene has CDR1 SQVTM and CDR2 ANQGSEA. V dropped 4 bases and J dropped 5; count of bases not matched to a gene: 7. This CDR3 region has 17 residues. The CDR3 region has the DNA TGCAGCGTTGCCGGGACTAGCGGGAGGGAGGGGACCGGGGAGCTGTTTTTT. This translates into CSVAGTSGREGTGELFF.

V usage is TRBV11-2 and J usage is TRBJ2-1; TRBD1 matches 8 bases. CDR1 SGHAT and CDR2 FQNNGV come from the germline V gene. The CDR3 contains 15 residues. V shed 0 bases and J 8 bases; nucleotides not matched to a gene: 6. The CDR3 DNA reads TGTGCCAGCAGCTTAGATTGGACAGGGAAGGATGAGCAGTTCTTC. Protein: CASSLDWTGKDEQFF.

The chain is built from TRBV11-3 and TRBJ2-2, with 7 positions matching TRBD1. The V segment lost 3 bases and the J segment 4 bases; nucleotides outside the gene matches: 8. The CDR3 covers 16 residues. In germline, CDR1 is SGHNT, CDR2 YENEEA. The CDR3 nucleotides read TGTGCCAGCAGCTTGGGACAGCTCTCAGGCACCGGGGAGCTGTTTTTT. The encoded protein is CASSLGQLSGTGELFF.

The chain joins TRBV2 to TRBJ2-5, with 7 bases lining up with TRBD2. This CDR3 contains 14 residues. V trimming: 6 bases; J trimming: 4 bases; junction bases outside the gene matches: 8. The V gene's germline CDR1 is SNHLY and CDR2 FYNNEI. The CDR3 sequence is CASSWDSGGETQYF. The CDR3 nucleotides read TGTGCCAGCAGCTGGGACTCGGGGGGAGAGACCCAGTACTTC.